Listed below are T cell receptor beta chains from one sample, sequenced in a study of T cell repertoires in cytomegalovirus infection. Their antigen targets remain unknown. TCRdb processed the reads anew with MiXCR; each CDR3 protein has one entry. This table has about 500,000 distinct CDR3 sequences, roughly a third appearing once. The material was cultured PBMCs, obtained from culture after CMV antigen stimulation. All receptors derive from a human donor in good health (CMV status not recorded). Some clones in this sample may be carry-over from other donors' samples. Both conserved end residues are part of each CDR3. The D gene is left open where the match is weak. Clone size appears in some rows only: once, few, many, or a class for an expanded clone.

size	V	J	D	DNA	CDR3
few	TRBV10-3	TRBJ2-2	TRBD1	TGTGCCACCGCCCCCGTACCGGGACAGGGGGCGACCGGGGAGCTGTTTTTT	CATAPVPGQGATGELFF
many	TRBV7-2	TRBJ2-5	NA	TGTGCCAGCAGCTCTGGACAACCACAAGAGACCCAGTACTTC	CASSSGQPQETQYF
NA	TRBV4-2	TRBJ2-7	TRBD2	TGTGCCAGCAGCCAAGAGGGAATACTAGCGGGAGGGGACGAGCAGTACTTC	CASSQEGILAGGDEQYF
NA	TRBV7-2	TRBJ2-1	NA	TGTGCCAGCAGCTTAAAGGGGGGAGACTCCTACAATGAGCAGTTCTTC	CASSLKGGDSYNEQFF
NA	TRBV27	TRBJ2-6	TRBD1	TGTGCCAGCAGATGGACAGGGGGCGTTCTTTCGGGGGCCAACGTCCTGACTTTC	CASRWTGGVLSGANVLTF
NA	TRBV6-2/TRBV6-3	TRBJ1-2	TRBD1	TGTGCCAGCAAGAGTACAGGGGGCGACGGCTACACCTTC	CASKSTGGDGYTF
NA	TRBV29-1	TRBJ2-3	NA	TGCAGCGTCACTGGGAGCGCCCGTAGCACAGATACGCAGTATTTT	CSVTGSARSTDTQYF
NA	TRBV29-1	TRBJ2-6	NA	TGCAGCGTTCTGGACCCCGGGGCCAACGTCCTGACTTTC	CSVLDPGANVLTF
NA	TRBV2	TRBJ2-1	NA	TGTGCCAGCAGTAAGGAGGGAGGCGCTTGGGATGAGCAGTTCTTC	CASSKEGGAWDEQFF
NA	TRBV19	TRBJ2-2	NA	TGTGCCAGCGGACAAGCTGATCCCGGGGAGCTGTTTTTT	CASGQADPGELFF
few	TRBV29-1	TRBJ1-1	NA	TGCAGCGTTGCTATGGCGATGGACACTGAAGCTTTCTTT	CSVAMAMDTEAFF
NA	TRBV20-1	TRBJ2-7	NA	TGCAGTGCTCCAAGAGGCCGGGAGCAGTACTTC	CSAPRGREQYF
NA	TRBV2	TRBJ2-1	NA	TGTGCCAGCAGTGGTAGGGGCTATGAGCAGTTCTTC	CASSGRGYEQFF
NA	TRBV6-7	TRBJ1-1	NA	TGTGCCAGCAGTTACCGGGGCTGGACTGAAGCTTTCTTT	CASSYRGWTEAFF
NA	TRBV7-4	TRBJ2-2	NA	TGTGCCAGCAGCTTAGCGGTGAGAACCGGGGAGCTGTTTTTT	CASSLAVRTGELFF
once	TRBV10-2	TRBJ2-3	NA	TGCGCCAGCAGGGAGACTGGCACAGATACGCAGTATTTT	CASRETGTDTQYF
few	TRBV12-3/TRBV12-4	TRBJ1-3	NA	TGTGCCAGCAGTTTAAAGGCCCCAAGCTCTGGAAACACCATATATTTT	CASSLKAPSSGNTIYF
NA	TRBV20-1	TRBJ2-1	NA	TGCAGTGCTAGAGATCGAGGGCAGGTGAGGAATGAGCAGTTCTTC	CSARDRGQVRNEQFF
NA	TRBV27	TRBJ2-2	NA	TGTGCCAGCAGTCTCTTTCGACAGACCACCGGGGAGCTGTTTTTT	CASSLFRQTTGELFF
NA	TRBV6-5	TRBJ2-3	TRBD2	TGTGCCAGCAGTCCTTTAGGCGGGAGAGGAGATACGCAGTATTTT	CASSPLGGRGDTQYF
NA	TRBV27	TRBJ2-2	NA	TGTGCCAGCAGTTTGATCAGGGGAGGTGGCGAGCTGTTTTTT	CASSLIRGGGELFF
few	TRBV20-1	TRBJ2-7	NA	TGCAGTGCTCCAGCTTGGGGGTCCTACGAGCAGTACTTC	CSAPAWGSYEQYF
NA	TRBV7-9	TRBJ2-5	NA	TGTGCCAGCAGCCGAAATTCTCAGGGGGAGACCCAGTACTTC	CASSRNSQGETQYF
NA	TRBV6-2/TRBV6-3	TRBJ2-5	TRBD2	TGTGCCAGCAAACGACTAGCGGCGCAAGAGACCCAGTACTTC	CASKRLAAQETQYF
few	TRBV2	TRBJ2-3	TRBD1	TGTGCCAGCAGGCCGGGACAGGCCTCCACAGATACGCAGTATTTT	CASRPGQASTDTQYF